The clone carrying this TCR beta chain has more than one count but fewer than ten. This sample was included in a study of T cells in Graves' hyperthyroidism and ophthalmopathy. Germline CDR1 is GTSNPN and CDR2 is SVGIG (reference sequence). The CDR3 has 15 residues. With V trimmed by 2 bases and J by 6 bases, 8 bases remained unmatched. The CDR3 regions of TCR beta were amplified from RNA transcripts. A set of HTBI primers served as the primers for a first-round RT-PCR of the TCR CDR3. TCRdb recomputed calls from the multiplex PCR reads with MiXCR, one row per CDR3 protein. The table records 550,000 to 600,000 distinct CDR3 sequences, approximately 15% of them present only once.

The chain links TRBV30 to TRBJ2-1, with 9 bases that match TRBD2. The sample was blood. The sequence was obtained from a woman aged 18-30 years with Graves' ophthalmopathy. The CDR3 protein is CAWSPAGGYRNEQFF. The CDR3 nucleotides read TGTGCCTGGAGTCCAGCGGGAGGCTACCGCAATGAGCAGTTCTTC.